Below, one T cell receptor beta chain is given with its context. This sample is part of a study of blood T cell repertoires in COVID-19. On the study more broadly: Collection of acute and convalescent COVID-19 samples took place in the United States, Italy and Spain. PBMCs, B-cell-depleted T cells, or T cells provided the cDNA or gDNA that made up the material.

Source study methods: By means of reference gene primer amplification, nucleated cell counts were estimated. Assay: immunoSEQ multiplex PCR; the TCRdb copy retains only in-frame clones and omits some. The V and J calls and clone size are taken from that table; D and trimming were inferred from the DNA. The repertoire consists of more than 55,000 clones, with 90% occurring once and the leading ten covering under 9.5%. V lost 4 bases and J 1 base, leaving 8 bases between the germline ends. The length of the CDR3 is 13 residues. The V gene's germline CDR1 is LNHDA and CDR2 SQIVND (reference sequence). The chain combines TRBV19 with TRBJ2-7; a possible D gene is TRBD1 (6 bases). Sequencing used peripheral blood. This clonotype was sampled from a human donor with active COVID-19. The donor label of this sample is uncertain. CDR3 nucleotides: TGTGCCAGTAGTACTGGACAGTCCTACGAGCAGTACTTC. Translated, it gives CASSTGQSYEQYF.